These 13 T cell receptor beta chains share one sample of origin, sequenced in a study of radiotherapy plus CTLA-4 blockade in lung cancer. Libraries were prepared by immunoSEQ multiplex PCR; TCRdb keeps only in-frame clonotypes and omits some of them. This sample has about 49,000 clones, with roughly four fifths found just once. The source was peripheral blood, collected from a patient treated with radiotherapy plus ipilimumab. The receptors come from a human donor with non-small cell lung cancer who had stable disease on radiotherapy plus ipilimumab.

CDR3 sequence: CASSLGGVGPTNEKLFF. For the CDR3, the DNA is TGTGCCAGCAGCTTAGGGGGGGTAGGGCCAACTAATGAAAAACTGTTTTTT. The V gene is TRBV11-2, the J gene TRBJ1-4, with a possible D match to TRBD1 (5 bases). Trimming shortened V by 1 base and J by 0 bases, and 12 bases separated the two germline ends. CDR1 and CDR2 from the germline V gene are SGHAT and FQNNGV. CDR3 length: 17 residues.

The chain uses TRBV27 and TRBJ1-1; the D is unclear. This CDR3 has 15 amino acids. Germline CDR1 MNHEY, CDR2 SMNVEV (reference sequence). V shed 6 bases and J shed 3 bases, with 17 bases lying between them. CDR3 region: CASSLDPMLHTEAFF. DNA for the CDR3: TGTGCCAGCAGCCTGGACCCAATGCTGCACACTGAAGCTTTCTTT.

This clone was recorded only once. This chain links TRBV9 with TRBJ2-6; D remains unclear. Germline CDR1 SGDLS, CDR2 YYNGEE. Trimming removed 0 bases from V and 1 base from J, with 17 bases in between. The CDR3 runs to 19 residues. Here the CDR3 DNA reads TGTGCCAGCAGCGTAGCTGTGAATTATAGGGAATCTGGGGCCAACGTCCTGACTTTC. Translating it yields CASSVAVNYRESGANVLTF.

This clone showed up just a few times. This chain joins TRBV11-2 and TRBJ2-5; D is ambiguous. Germline values: CDR1 SGHAT, CDR2 FQNNGV. V lost 5 bases and J 2 bases, leaving 0 bases between the germline ends. The CDR3 totals 10 residues. The CDR3, as DNA: TGTGCCAGCAGCCAAGAGACCCAGTACTTC. This sequence encodes CASSQETQYF.

V and J are TRBV21-1 and TRBJ2-7; the D call of TRBD2 is as the table states it, not checked on the DNA. TRBV21-1 is recorded as a pseudogene. The CDR3 totals 15 residues. The CDR3 DNA is TGTGCCAGCAGCCCTCCGAGGAGGGGACCCTACGAGCAGTACGTC. It specifies CASSPPRRGPYEQYV.

The chain has TRBV5-1 and TRBJ2-2; D is possibly TRBD2 (5 bases). V was clipped by 0 bases and J by 4 bases, with 13 bases between them. This CDR3 region has 16 residues. CDR1 is SGHRS and CDR2 is YFSETQ in the germline V gene. This CDR3 reads CASSLGGLAGTGELFF. The CDR3 bases are TGCGCCAGCAGCTTGGGCGGTCTAGCTGGCACCGGGGAGCTGTTTTTT.

The CDR3 DNA follows: TGTGCCAGCAGACCGGGACAGGGGATCGTTGAGACCCAGTACTTC. Amino acids: CASRPGQGIVETQYF. This chain connects TRBV6-5 to TRBJ2-5, with TRBD1 matching 10 bases. CDR3 length: 15 residues. CDR1 and CDR2 (germline): MNHEY, SVGAGI. J was trimmed by 5 bases and V by 6 bases; bases with no gene match: 9.

The chain joins TRBV6-5 to TRBJ1-2; D gene unclear. Germline V gene lookup returns CDR1 MNHEY and CDR2 SVGAGI. The germline V and J ends were trimmed by 7 bases and 4 bases, with 10 bases remaining between them. The CDR3 is 12 residues long. Here the CDR3 DNA reads TGTGCCAGCAAAGGTACTATCTATGGCTACACCTTC. This encodes CASKGTIYGYTF.

The sample holds a few counts of this clone. The rearrangement links TRBV6-1 to TRBJ2-7; possibly TRBD1 or TRBD2 for D (6 bases each). Looked up from germline, CDR1 is MNHNS and CDR2 is SASEGT. V dropped 5 bases and J dropped 3 bases, with 14 bases sitting between them. This CDR3 is 14 amino acids long. As DNA, the CDR3 is TGTGCCAGCAGTCTATGGGGGGCGGTCTACGAGCAGTACGTC. Translation gives CASSLWGAVYEQYV.

Here the CDR3 DNA reads TGTGCCATCAGTGAGGCGGACAAGTCCTACGAGCAGTACGTC. Residues: CAISEADKSYEQYV. The chain recombines TRBV10-3 with TRBJ2-7; TRBD1 is a possible D gene (5 bases). The germline V gene has CDR1 ENHRY and CDR2 SYGVKD. The V gene lost 2 bases and the J gene lost 1 base, with 9 bases spanning the gap. This CDR3 spans 14 amino acids.

The CDR3 sequence is CASSQDLGGGMNTEAFF. DNA for the CDR3: TGTGCCAGCAGCCAAGATCTTGGGGGAGGGATGAACACTGAAGCTTTCTTT. This chain links TRBV14 with TRBJ1-1; a weak D match, TRBD1 (5 bases). CDR3 size: 17 residues. Germline V gives CDR1 SGHDN, CDR2 FVKESK. Trimming removed 0 bases from V and 0 bases from J, with 14 bases in between.

The CDR3 loop reads CASSDGRSSYNEQFF. In DNA form, the CDR3 reads TGTGCCAGCAGTGATGGCAGGAGCTCCTACAATGAGCAGTTCTTC. This rearrangement joins TRBV2 to TRBJ2-1; D not certain. Trimming removed 3 bases from V and 0 bases from J, with 9 bases in between. The CDR3 covers 15 residues. Germline V gene data show CDR1 as SNHLY and CDR2 as FYNNEI.

This rearrangement joins TRBV10-3 to TRBJ2-1, with D tentatively TRBD2 (6 bases). Germline V gene lookup returns CDR1 ENHRY and CDR2 SYGVKD. Trimming shortened V by 2 bases and J by 12 bases, and 11 bases separated the two germline ends. The CDR3 totals 12 residues. The CDR3 DNA is TGTGCCATCAGTGAGAGGGCGGGGACGCAGTTCTTC. It encodes CAISERAGTQFF.